This passage covers 15 T cell receptor beta chains from one sample sequenced in a study of CXCR3-negative and CXCR3-positive naive CD8 T cells. Through 5' RACE with UMI labels, the TRB cDNA libraries were prepared. TCRdb derives one entry per CDR3 protein from the 5' RACE reads, leaving out DNA. Its table lists approximately 47,000 distinct CDR3 sequences. What was sequenced was naive CXCR3- CD8+ T cells from blood. Subset in this sample: CD45RO-CCR7+CD27+CD95- naive CD8+ T cells lacking CXCR3 (TNR3-). These receptor sequences come from a human donor in good health. Some clones in this sample may be carry-over from other donors' samples.

The CDR3 sequence: CASSFLSLSYEQYF. V and J are TRBV28 and TRBJ2-7; no DNA is available, so the TRBD1 call from TCRdb remains unchecked. The germline CDR1 and CDR2 sequences are MDHEN and SYDVKM. The CDR3 length is 14 residues.

CDR3 sequence: CSVENDGDITEAFF. The chain carries TRBV29-1 and TRBJ1-1. The CDR3 has 14 amino acids. CDR1 and CDR2 (germline): SQVTM, ANQGSEA. The complete variable domain, with remaining parts taken from reference TRBV29-1 and TRBJ1-1, reads SAVISQKPSRDICQRGTSLTIQCQVDSQVTMMFWYRQQPGQSLTLIATANQGSEATYESGFVIDKFPISRPNLTFSTLTVSNMSPEDSSIYLCSVENDGDITEAFFGQGTRLTVV.

The CDR3 sequence: CASTGGRALDTQYF. V is TRBV28 and J is TRBJ2-3; TCRdb reports TRBD2, a call that lacks DNA to check it against. CDR1 and CDR2 (germline): MDHEN, SYDVKM. The CDR3 is 14 amino acids.

The rearrangement uses TRBV29-1 and TRBJ1-1; the D gene TCRdb calls, TRBD1, cannot be checked with no DNA. This CDR3 is built from 14 residues. The germline V gene encodes CDR1 SQVTM and CDR2 ANQGSEA. This chain's CDR3 is CSADGQGLDTEAFF. Drawing the rest from reference TRBV29-1 and TRBJ1-1, the complete variable domain is SAVISQKPSRDICQRGTSLTIQCQVDSQVTMMFWYRQQPGQSLTLIATANQGSEATYESGFVIDKFPISRPNLTFSTLTVSNMSPEDSSIYLCSADGQGLDTEAFFGQGTRLTVV.

The chain has TRBV12-3 or TRBV12-4 and TRBJ2-5. This CDR3 comprises 12 residues. The CDR3 reads CASSSQVETQYF.

The V call is TRBV19, the J call TRBJ1-5. From germline, CDR1 is LNHDA and CDR2 SQIVND (reference sequence). The CDR3 is 15 amino acids. CDR3: CASSIERWDNQPQHF.

The V gene is TRBV5-1, the J gene TRBJ1-1; the TRBD1 assignment by TCRdb is unverifiable without DNA. Germline V gives CDR1 SGHRS, CDR2 YFSETQ. The CDR3 contains 19 residues. The CDR3 spells CASRPPGSEGSSMNTEAFF.

The chain combines TRBV25-1 with TRBJ2-7; TCRdb gives TRBD2 as the D gene, but with no DNA this cannot be confirmed. The CDR3 is 17 amino acids. Per germline, CDR1 MGHDK and CDR2 SYGVNS. The CDR3 here is CASSEFWSTGTRDEQYF.

This chain uses TRBV7-9 with TRBJ1-2; as DNA is missing, the TRBD1 call by TCRdb cannot be tested. Germline V lookup: CDR1 SEHNR, CDR2 FQNEAQ (reference sequence). This CDR3 contains 15 residues. The CDR3 is CASSLVGAHTYGYTF. The full variable domain, in which reference TRBV7-9 and TRBJ1-2 provide the parts outside the CDR3, is DTGVSQNPRHKITKRGQNVTFRCDPISEHNRLYWYRQTLGQGPEFLTYFQNEAQLEKSRLLSDRFSAERPKGSFSTLEIQRTEQGDSAMYLCASSLVGAHTYGYTFGSGTRLTVV.

The chain employs TRBV20-1 and TRBJ1-2; TCRdb proposes TRBD1, but this gene call is untestable without DNA. The CDR3 runs to 13 residues. The germline V gene has CDR1 DFQATT and CDR2 SNEGSKA (reference sequence). CDR3 residues: CSASAPTNYGYTF.

The rearrangement joins TRBV5-1 to TRBJ2-5; TCRdb lists TRBD2, though no DNA is available to test this call. CDR1 and CDR2 from the germline V gene are SGHRS and YFSETQ. This CDR3 region has 16 residues. CDR3 amino acids: CASSPTPSAGAETQYF.

The chain uses TRBV27 and TRBJ1-2. Germline V CDR1 and CDR2: MNHEY, SMNVEV (reference sequence). The CDR3 sequence is 13 residues long. The CDR3 sequence: CASSFRANYGYTF.

The chain links TRBV21-1 to TRBJ2-4. TRBV21-1 corresponds to a pseudogene. The CDR3 is 16 amino acids. The CDR3 spells CASSKIVIPAKNIQYF.

The chain uses TRBV29-1 and TRBJ2-7; lacking DNA, the TRBD1 call made by TCRdb goes unchecked. This CDR3 is built from 13 residues. Germline V lookup: CDR1 SQVTM, CDR2 ANQGSEA. The CDR3 spells CSVLDSFSYEQYF.

The chain employs TRBV11-2 and TRBJ1-1. Germline V gene sequence: CDR1 SGHAT, CDR2 FQNNGV. The CDR3 covers 15 residues. CDR3 in amino acids: CASSLPRGVDTEAFF. Complete variable domain (other parts from reference TRBV11-2 and TRBJ1-1): EAGVAQSPRYKIIEKRQSVAFWCNPISGHATLYWYQQILGQGPKLLIQFQNNGVVDDSQLPKDRFSAERLKGVDSTLKIQPAKLEDSAVYLCASSLPRGVDTEAFFGQGTRLTVV.